This T cell receptor (beta chain) was sequenced in a study of cytomegalovirus exposure and HLA in healthy donors. Study-level information: The roughly 120 validation repertoires matched the approximately 700 first-cohort repertoires in platform, a later analysis reported. Overall study findings and caveats: The study listed approximately 160 cytomegalovirus-associated TCR beta chains.

The data were produced by immunoSEQ multiplex PCR, yet TCRdb's version contains in-frame clones alone and is incomplete. The sample yields hundreds of thousands of clones, over 75% seen once. This CDR3 comprises 16 residues. Trimming took 4 bases from V and 4 from J; bases not matched to a gene: 10. The germline CDR1 and CDR2 sequences are MGHRA and YSYEKL. Remarks on this clone: The antigen remains unidentified.

Among the 110 or so subjects of the validation cohort, separate from the roughly 700-subject first cohort, were the donors. The J gene is TRBJ2-7, the V gene TRBV4-1; 10 bases line up with TRBD1. This clonotype was obtained from a man between 18 and 35 years old in good health and CMV-seropositive. The sample comprised PBMCs. This CDR3 is CASSREPGQGWYEQYF. CDR3 DNA sequence: TGCGCCAGCAGCCGAGAGCCGGGACAGGGGTGGTACGAGCAGTACTTC.